This T cell receptor (beta chain) was identified in a study of T cells in Graves' hyperthyroidism and ophthalmopathy. TCR beta CDR3 sequences were amplified from RNA transcripts. HTBI primers were used for first-round RT-PCR of the TCR CDR3. TCRdb ran MiXCR on the multiplex PCR reads and lists one entry per CDR3 protein. The data show hundreds of thousands of distinct CDR3 sequences, approximately 13% seen once. Trimming removed 2 bases from V and 7 bases from J, with 5 bases in between. This CDR3 contains 12 residues. A few counts support this clonotype. The source material was blood. The chain is built from TRBV12-3 or TRBV12-4 and TRBJ2-2; D not resolved. This clonotype was obtained from a woman under 30 with Graves' hyperthyroidism. CDR3: CASSLINGELFF. In nucleotides, the CDR3 is TGTGCCAGCAGTTTAATTAACGGGGAGCTGTTTTTT.